The 19 T cell receptor beta chains reported below all come from one sample, sequenced in a study of cytomegalovirus exposure and HLA in healthy donors. Primers for the PCR totalled 60 Vbeta and 13 Jbeta. Method: immunoSEQ multiplex PCR; TCRdb's copy keeps in-frame clones and lacks some. Here the sample table reports roughly 120,000 clones. The sample comprised PBMCs. The receptors come from a young man in good health and CMV-seronegative.

This chain uses TRBV27 with TRBJ2-1; D might be TRBD1 (6 bases). V was shortened by 7 bases and J by 4 bases, with 20 bases between the two germline ends. The CDR3 sequence is 16 residues long. The germline CDR1 and CDR2 sequences are MNHEY and SMNVEV (reference sequence). In DNA, the CDR3 is TGTGCCAGCACCGACAGGCCCCAGAATCCTTACAATGAGCAGTTCTTC. Its protein is CASTDRPQNPYNEQFF.

The chain links TRBV9 to TRBJ2-3; a possible D gene is TRBD2 (5 bases). Per the germline V gene, CDR1 is SGDLS and CDR2 is YYNGEE. CDR3 length: 15 amino acids. The ends were cut back, 0 bases at V and 2 bases at J, with 10 bases in the middle. CDR3 in amino acids: CASSVAVDSTDTQYF. The CDR3 bases are TGTGCCAGCAGCGTAGCTGTGGACTCCACAGATACGCAGTATTTT.

The chain recombines TRBV27 with TRBJ1-2; 7 bases are shared with TRBD1. Germline V gene data show CDR1 as MNHEY and CDR2 as SMNVEV (reference sequence). The CDR3 extends over 17 amino acids. Trimming removed 4 bases from V and 0 bases from J; junction bases left unmatched: 11. The CDR3 DNA reads TGTGCCAGCAGTTCCCGTAGCACAGGGGAGACTAACTATGGCTACACCTTC. Amino acid sequence: CASSSRSTGETNYGYTF.

The chain combines TRBV5-4 with TRBJ2-3, with TRBD2 identical over 10 bases. This CDR3 has 16 residues. Looked up from germline, CDR1 is SGHNT and CDR2 is YYREEE (reference sequence). Unmatched junction bases numbered 11, after V lost 4 bases and J lost 6 bases. CDR3 region: CASSGMSGGVGDTQYF. CDR3 coding DNA: TGTGCCAGCAGCGGGATGAGCGGGGGGGTGGGGGATACGCAGTATTTT.

This sequence joins TRBV19 and TRBJ1-6; the D gene is possibly TRBD1 (5 bases). Trimming stripped 0 bases from V and 10 bases from J, with 13 bases between. From germline, CDR1 is LNHDA and CDR2 SQIVND (reference sequence). The CDR3 is made up of 15 amino acids. The CDR3 DNA reads TGTGCCAGTAGTATAGAAGGCAGGGCCGCATCACCCCTCCACTTT. This codes for CASSIEGRAASPLHF.

V gene TRBV7-6 combines with J gene TRBJ1-6; 10 nucleotides line up with TRBD1. Trimming at V came to 5 bases and at J to 8 bases, leaving 3 bases not matched to a gene. CDR3 size: 14 residues. CDR1 is SGHVS and CDR2 is FNYEAQ in the germline V gene. The CDR3 spells CASSPGQGYSPLHF. The CDR3 bases are TGTGCCAGCAGCCCGGGACAGGGGTATTCACCCCTCCACTTT.

The rearrangement uses TRBV5-4 and TRBJ2-7; 7 bases map to TRBD2. The CDR3 contains 15 residues. The V and J ends lost 5 bases and 1 base, in that order; junction bases with no gene match: 9. Germline V lookup: CDR1 SGHNT, CDR2 YYREEE (reference sequence). The CDR3 DNA reads as TGTGCCAGCAGTTTCACTAGCGCGGGGTCCTACGAGCAGTACTTC. Its protein is CASSFTSAGSYEQYF.

The chain combines TRBV18 with TRBJ2-7, with TRBD2 identical over 8 bases. Looked up from germline, CDR1 is KGHSH and CDR2 is LQKENI. J lost 3 bases, V lost 4 bases, and 5 bases had no gene match. This CDR3 has 14 residues. The chain's CDR3 is CASSLQGLDYEQYF. The CDR3 nucleotides read TGTGCCAGCTCACTTCAGGGACTAGACTACGAGCAGTACTTC.

The chain employs TRBV9 and TRBJ1-2, with D maybe TRBD1 (6 bases). V was shortened by 4 bases and J by 2 bases, with 9 bases between the two germline ends. Per the germline V gene, CDR1 is SGDLS and CDR2 is YYNGEE. This CDR3 comprises 13 residues. The DNA of the CDR3 is TGTGCCAGCAGCCGCAGGGGCAACTATGGCTACACCTTC. It yields the protein CASSRRGNYGYTF.

V usage is TRBV5-4 and J usage is TRBJ1-5, with D possibly being TRBD1 (5 bases). With 0 bases removed from V and 3 bases from J, the gap between germline ends came to 7 bases. The germline V gene encodes CDR1 SGHNT and CDR2 YYREEE (reference sequence). CDR3 length: 14 amino acids. The DNA of the CDR3 is TGTGCCAGCAGCTTGGTAGGGGACAATCAGCCCCAGCATTTT. It encodes CASSLVGDNQPQHF.

This sequence joins TRBV19 and TRBJ1-1; perhaps TRBD1 as D (5 bases). This CDR3 has 12 residues. Trimming removed 6 bases at V and 7 bases at J, with 12 bases between. CDR1 is LNHDA and CDR2 is SQIVND in the germline V gene (reference sequence). As DNA, the CDR3 is TGTGCCAGTAGGGCGGACAATCTTGAAGCTTTCTTT. It translates to CASRADNLEAFF.

V gene TRBV5-4 combines with J gene TRBJ2-7, with 7 positions matching TRBD1. CDR1 and CDR2 from the germline V gene are SGHNT and YYREEE (reference sequence). J was trimmed by 2 bases and V by 1 base; bases with no gene match: 6. This CDR3 is built from 15 residues. CDR3 in amino acids: CASSLKQGHPYEQYF. For the CDR3, the DNA is TGTGCCAGCAGCTTGAAACAGGGGCACCCCTACGAGCAGTACTTC.

This rearrangement joins TRBV9 to TRBJ2-5; possibly TRBD2 for D (5 bases). V lost 4 bases and J 5 bases, leaving 6 bases between the germline ends. There are 11 residues in the CDR3. Germline-derived CDR1 and CDR2 are SGDLS and YYNGEE. The CDR3: CASSREETQYF. Here the CDR3 DNA reads TGTGCCAGCAGCAGGGAGGAGACCCAGTACTTC.

The V gene is TRBV2, the J gene TRBJ1-3; TRBD1 matches at 8 bases. Germline CDR1 and CDR2: SNHLY and FYNNEI. CDR3 length: 15 residues. V trimming: 5 bases; J trimming: 3 bases; junction bases outside the gene matches: 6. The CDR3 DNA reads as TGTGCCAGCAGTCCCGGACAGGGTCGTGGAAACACCATATATTTT. Protein sequence: CASSPGQGRGNTIYF.

V is TRBV5-1 and J is TRBJ1-2, with TRBD1 matching over 7 bases. The CDR3 sequence is 14 residues long. The germline gives CDR1 SGHRS, CDR2 YFSETQ. Trimming cost V 4 bases and J 4 bases; bases outside gene matches: 7. The CDR3: CASSPGTAVYGYTF. CDR3 in DNA: TGCGCCAGCAGCCCCGGGACAGCGGTCTATGGCTACACCTTC.

The chain employs TRBV11-2 and TRBJ2-1; 10 positions match TRBD2. With 1 base clipped from V and 7 bases from J, the junction kept 4 bases outside the gene matches. There are 15 residues in the CDR3. Germline CDR1 SGHAT, CDR2 FQNNGV. CDR3 coding DNA: TGTGCCAGCAGCTTAGGAGCGGGAGGGAGTAATGAGCAGTTCTTC. This encodes CASSLGAGGSNEQFF.

As to this clone: At one boundary the junction diverges from the germline segment, which might be a read error. This chain joins TRBV7-7 and TRBJ1-1, with D maybe TRBD1 (6 bases). Germline CDR1 and CDR2: SSHAT and FNYEAQ (reference sequence). The CDR3 contains 13 residues. CDR3 amino acids: CASSRTVNTEAFF. In nucleotides, the CDR3 is TGTGCTAGCAGCCGGACAGTGAACACTGAAGCTTTCTTT.

CDR3 sequence: CASSHRPAGTGELFF. CDR3 coding DNA: TGTGCCAGCTCCCACAGGCCAGCAGGGACCGGGGAGCTGTTTTTT. The rearrangement links TRBV27 to TRBJ2-2; D possibly corresponds to TRBD1 (5 bases). The germline V gene has CDR1 MNHEY and CDR2 SMNVEV (reference sequence). The V end lost 8 bases, the J end lost 5 bases, and 18 bases lay between the germline ends. This CDR3 is 15 amino acids long.

The rearrangement joins TRBV6-5 to TRBJ2-7; a weak D match, TRBD2 (6 bases). Germline V lookup: CDR1 MNHEY, CDR2 SVGAGI. The ends were cut back, 2 bases at V and 4 bases at J, with 12 bases in the middle. There are 14 residues in the CDR3. The CDR3 DNA follows: TGTGCCAGCAGTTACGGGGCTAGCGAATACGAGCAGTACTTC. Translation: CASSYGASEYEQYF.